This note documents a single T cell receptor (beta chain) sequence. Possible read error: a much larger clone is one base away. The assay was immunoSEQ multiplex PCR, and TCRdb's table has in-frame clones only and misses some. The table lists approximately 15,000 clones, under 45% of them singletons. Irradiated, violet-dye-labeled stimulators (200,000) were plated alongside 200,000 CFSE-labeled responders. Responder CD3+CD4+ and CD3+CD8+ cells that were proliferating and CFSE-low were sorted after the reaction. The CDR3 has 16 amino acids. CDR1 is MNHNS and CDR2 is SASEGT in the germline V gene. This sample is drawn from a study of graft-versus-host responses after intestinal transplantation. Study summary: Recipients were given multivisceral, liver-intestinal, or isolated intestinal transplants.

Regarding the study as a whole: Early post-transplant declines in HvG were associated with peak levels of circulating GvH clones.

Sequencing was performed on alloreactive CD8+ T cells from a mixed lymphocyte reaction culture, taken before intestinal transplant. Regarding subset: CFSE-low proliferating T cells sorted from approximately 6-day pre-transplant mixed lymphocyte reaction (GvH or HvG direction). This TCR derives from a human patient who received an intestinal transplant. V is TRBV6-1 and J is TRBJ2-5; 10 nucleotides match TRBD1. In nucleotides, the CDR3 is TGTGCCAGCAGTGCCAAACCGGGACAGGGGAAAGAGGCCCAGTACTTC. This gives the protein CASSAKPGQGKEAQYF.